This T cell receptor beta chain was found in a study of T cell responses to AZD1222 COVID-19 vaccine. Notes on the study in general: The donors showed a predominance of white British ancestry and of females, with possible underestimation of clonal diversity. Sampling captured repertoires only after the peak T cell response.

Libraries were prepared by immunoSEQ multiplex PCR; TCRdb keeps only in-frame clonotypes and omits some of them. Among about 70,000 clones listed, about nine tenths were seen once. In germline, CDR1 is LGHNA, CDR2 YSLEER. Trimming left V 0 bases short and J 0 bases short, with 12 bases between. The CDR3 extends over 16 amino acids. With regard to this clone: What it binds is not known.

This TCR derives from an adult who received the AZD1222 COVID-19 vaccine. The chain carries TRBV4-3 and TRBJ2-7, with unresolved D. The specimen comprised peripheral blood, sampled 28 days after the second AZD1222 dose. The CDR3 sequence: CASSQDRLLSSYEQYF. The CDR3 DNA reads TGCGCCAGCAGCCAAGATAGACTCTTAAGCTCCTACGAGCAGTACTTC.